This TCR beta chain derives from a study of cytomegalovirus exposure and HLA in healthy donors. The PCR contained 60 Vbeta and 13 Jbeta primers. Only in-frame clones appear in the TCRdb table, and some are missing; sequencing was by immunoSEQ multiplex PCR. The sample includes some 120,000 clones, 8% to 10% seen only once; the top ten take 3%. There are 14 residues in the CDR3. The V gene end was trimmed by 3 bases and the J gene end by 5 bases; junction bases not matched to a gene: 4. Per germline, CDR1 KGHSH and CDR2 LQKENI. This clone was counted only a few times. The V call is TRBV18, the J call TRBJ2-1, with 7 bases identical to TRBD2. Sequenced: PBMCs. This receptor was taken from a man aged 25 to 45 in good health and CMV-seronegative. The CDR3 protein is CASSPDREDNEQFF. DNA for the CDR3: TGTGCCAGCTCACCGGACCGGGAGGACAATGAGCAGTTCTTC.